This section outlines one T cell receptor (beta chain) sequence together with its context. What it binds is not known. This sample stems from a study of T cell responses to AZD1222 COVID-19 vaccine. Sequencing was performed with immunoSEQ multiplex PCR; in TCRdb, only in-frame clones are kept and a portion is missing. The sample includes under 150,000 clones, 90% to 95% of them seen just once. Germline V CDR1 and CDR2: LNHDA, SQIVND (reference sequence). The CDR3 consists of 13 residues. V was clipped by 3 bases and J by 8 bases, with 10 bases between them. Study observations and caveats: Spike-specific TCR breadth and depth grew following two AZD1222 doses.

The chain carries TRBV19 and TRBJ1-4; no firm D call. The material sequenced was peripheral blood, taken on day 0 of AZD1222 vaccination. The source is an adult in good health. Written as DNA, the CDR3 is TGTGCCAGTAGTATGGGGTTCAGGGAAAAACTGTTTTTT. This translates into CASSMGFREKLFF.